These 21 T cell receptor beta chains were sequenced from one sample in a study of post-analysis software for immune sequencing data. Sequencing libraries made from TCR beta cDNA carried unique molecular identifiers. One entry per CDR3 protein, called by TCRdb with MiXCR from the PCR reads. The table shows about 540,000 distinct CDR3 sequences, with 34% occurring only once. Their antigens remain unidentified. Study-wide results and limits: Four or five TRBV segments (TRBV5-6, TRBV5-1 and TRBV20-1 among them) occurred more frequently in patients than in controls.

Sequencing input: blood. The receptors here all came from a girl aged 2-17 years with multiple sclerosis.

This clonotype has just a few counts. This chain uses TRBV10-3 with TRBJ2-7; D is possibly TRBD2 (6 bases). This CDR3 contains 11 residues. Germline values: CDR1 ENHRY, CDR2 SYGVKD. The V and J ends lost 7 bases and 5 bases respectively, with 9 bases between them. CDR3 DNA sequence: TGTGCCATCAAAGGGACTCACGAGCAGTACTTC. As protein: CAIKGTHEQYF.

This clonotype was detected a few times. This chain joins TRBV7-9 and TRBJ2-1, with 8 positions matching TRBD1. V shed 5 bases, J shed 2 bases, and the junction held 5 bases outside the gene matches. The CDR3 covers 15 residues. From germline, CDR1 is SEHNR and CDR2 FQNEAQ (reference sequence). The CDR3 loop is CASSPGGQAYNEQFF. CDR3 bases: TGTGCCAGCAGCCCCGGGGGACAGGCCTACAATGAGCAGTTCTTC.

The V call is TRBV5-1, the J call TRBJ2-7; possible D gene TRBD1, 5 bases. Matching the DNA end better, TRBJ2-1 makes the J call doubtful. The CDR3 consists of 13 residues. From germline, CDR1 is SGHRS and CDR2 YFSETQ. CDR3 bases: TGCGCCAGCTCAAGGGGTAATACCTACGAGCAGTTCTTC. Translating it yields CASSRGNTYEQFF.

DNA for the CDR3: TGTGCCAGCAGCTACCCGGGACAGGGGGTGGTTGAGCAGTTCTTC. As protein: CASSYPGQGVVEQFF. V is TRBV3-1 and J is TRBJ2-1, with TRBD1 matching 11 bases. Germline loops: CDR1 LGHDT, CDR2 YNNKEL (reference sequence). V shed 5 bases, J shed 9 bases, and the junction held 9 bases outside the gene matches. The CDR3 runs to 15 residues.

The chain links TRBV5-8 to TRBJ2-3; 9 positions agree with TRBD1. The ends lost 4 bases at V and 1 base at J; junction bases unmatched: 7. CDR3 size: 16 residues. Germline CDR1 is SGHTS and CDR2 is YDEGEE. The CDR3 is CASSAGQGPGTDTQYF. The CDR3 coding sequence is TGTGCCAGCAGCGCGGGACAGGGACCTGGCACAGATACGCAGTATTTT.

This clonotype was detected a few times. This chain uses TRBV7-9 with TRBJ2-5, with 10 bases fitting TRBD2. The germline V gene has CDR1 SEHNR and CDR2 FQNEAQ (reference sequence). CDR3 length: 15 amino acids. V gave up 0 bases and J gave up 5 bases; unmatched junction bases: 3. This CDR3 is CASSLATSGAETQYF. CDR3 sequence (DNA): TGTGCCAGCAGCTTAGCCACTAGCGGGGCTGAGACCCAGTACTTC.

The genes are TRBV20-1 and TRBJ1-1, with 9 bases matching TRBD1. Germline trimming cut 0 bases from V and 2 bases from J; bases unmatched to any gene: 7. Germline loops: CDR1 DFQATT, CDR2 SNEGSKA (reference sequence). The length of the CDR3 is 16 residues. The CDR3 DNA is TGCAGTGCTAGAGACAGAATAACAGGGGGCAACACTGAAGCTTTCTTT. Translated: CSARDRITGGNTEAFF.

This clonotype was counted at least ten times. The chain has TRBV29-1 and TRBJ2-1; the D gene is possibly TRBD1 (6 bases). The V end lost 1 base, the J end lost 10 bases, and 14 bases lay between the germline ends. The CDR3 spans 13 residues. CDR1 SQVTM and CDR2 ANQGSEA come from the germline V gene. For the CDR3, the DNA is TGCAGCGTTGAAGTAGGACAGAGGGGCGAGCAGTTCTTC. Translated, it gives CSVEVGQRGEQFF.

This rearrangement joins TRBV12-3 or TRBV12-4 to TRBJ2-7; TRBD1 aligns across 7 bases. The V and J ends lost 6 bases and 10 bases, in that order; junction bases with no gene match: 15. The CDR3 loop spans 14 amino acids. For the CDR3, the DNA is TGTGCCAGCAGCCGTCGTCAGGGGGAAGACACCCAGTACTTC. Translated, it gives CASSRRQGEDTQYF.

The genes are TRBV20-1 and TRBJ1-2, with unresolved D. This CDR3 is built from 13 residues. CDR1 and CDR2 (germline): DFQATT, SNEGSKA (reference sequence). V was cut by 0 bases and J by 8 bases, with 13 bases left in between. The CDR3 nucleotides read TGCAGTGCTAGAGATTCCCGGGTGGGGGGCTACACCTTC. Encoded protein: CSARDSRVGGYTF.

The chain has TRBV5-1 and TRBJ1-2; TRBD1 agrees at 9 bases. Looked up from germline, CDR1 is SGHRS and CDR2 is YFSETQ. CDR3 length equals 15 residues. Unmatched junction bases numbered 3, after V lost 0 bases and J lost 3 bases. Here the CDR3 reads CASSLAGDRDYGYTF. DNA for the CDR3: TGCGCCAGCAGCTTGGCGGGGGACAGGGACTATGGCTACACCTTC.

The chain carries TRBV3-1 and TRBJ1-1, with D unclear. V dropped 0 bases and J dropped 0 bases, with 8 bases sitting between them. The germline V gene has CDR1 LGHDT and CDR2 YNNKEL (reference sequence). The CDR3 runs to 15 residues. Here the CDR3 reads CASSQDISLNTEAFF. CDR3 nucleotide sequence: TGTGCCAGCAGCCAAGATATATCTCTGAACACTGAAGCTTTCTTT.

This clonotype showed up just a few times. V and J are TRBV6-5 and TRBJ1-6, with D perhaps TRBD1 (5 bases). The CDR3 is 13 residues long. CDR1 MNHEY and CDR2 SVGAGI come from the germline V gene. Trimming shortened V by 6 bases and J by 10 bases, and 13 bases separated the two germline ends. In DNA form, the CDR3 reads TGTGCCAGCAGCCGCAGGGAGATGTCACCCCTCCACTTT. Its translation is CASSRREMSPLHF.

The chain links TRBV6-6 to TRBJ2-5; 7 bases agree with TRBD1. Germline V CDR1 and CDR2: MNHNY, SVGAGI (reference sequence). The V segment lost 7 bases and the J segment 3 bases; nucleotides outside the gene matches: 8. The CDR3 has 14 residues. This CDR3 is CASTYRGGKETQYF. The CDR3 DNA is TGTGCCAGCACCTACAGGGGCGGTAAAGAGACCCAGTACTTC.

This clonotype was found a few times. This sequence joins TRBV20-1 and TRBJ1-5, with D perhaps matching TRBD1 (5 bases). The CDR3 totals 13 residues. Looked up from germline, CDR1 is DFQATT and CDR2 is SNEGSKA (reference sequence). Deletions cut 4 bases from V and 4 bases from J, with 11 bases between. The DNA of the CDR3 is TGCAGTGCTAAGGGGACTGGAAATCAGCCCCAGCATTTT. The encoded protein is CSAKGTGNQPQHF.

The V gene is TRBV7-9, the J gene TRBJ1-1, with TRBD1 matching 7 bases. This CDR3 has 12 residues. Germline V gene lookup returns CDR1 SEHNR and CDR2 FQNEAQ (reference sequence). The trim removed 6 bases at V and 11 bases at J, leaving 9 bases unmatched. CDR3 nucleotides: TGTGCCAGCAGTTCGACAGGGTTGTGGGCTTTCTTT. Translated, it gives CASSSTGLWAFF.

V gene TRBV4-1 combines with J gene TRBJ2-3, with 7 bases that match TRBD2. V shed 0 bases, J shed 5 bases, and the junction held 11 bases outside the gene matches. This CDR3 contains 17 residues. Germline assignment: CDR1 MGHRA and CDR2 YSYEKL. The CDR3 region has the DNA TGCGCCAGCAGCCAAGATATCGGCGGGGGTGTTTTAGATACGCAGTATTTT. It translates to CASSQDIGGGVLDTQYF.

In this sample, this clonotype turned up once. The V and J genes are TRBV5-1 and TRBJ2-4, with 11 bases that match TRBD1. The J call may not be correct, given that the DNA end is closer to TRBJ2-7. The CDR3 is 15 amino acids. Germline V gene lookup returns CDR1 SGHRS and CDR2 YFSETQ. CDR3 residues: CASSRPGQGDYEQYF. The CDR3 DNA reads as TGCGCCAGCAGCCGACCGGGACAGGGGGATTACGAGCAGTACTTC.

This clonotype was counted many times. V is TRBV6-5 and J is TRBJ1-6, with D possibly being TRBD1 (5 bases). V was cut by 7 bases and J by 7 bases, with 14 bases left in between. Looked up from germline, CDR1 is MNHEY and CDR2 is SVGAGI. This CDR3 region has 14 residues. CDR3: CASTLGGSNSPLHF. Here the CDR3 DNA reads TGTGCCAGCACCCTCGGGGGGTCCAATTCACCCCTCCACTTT.

The chain couples TRBV20-1 to TRBJ2-7; possible D gene TRBD1, 6 bases. The J call may be in error: the DNA end matches TRBJ2-5 better. The CDR3 has 13 amino acids. CDR1 and CDR2 from the germline V gene are DFQATT and SNEGSKA (reference sequence). Written as DNA, the CDR3 is TGCAGTGCTAGAGCAGGGGTGGGGGAGACCCAGTACTTC. This translates into CSARAGVGETQYF.

V is TRBV27 and J is TRBJ1-1; no clear D gene. The CDR3 totals 13 residues. Germline V CDR1 and CDR2: MNHEY, SMNVEV (reference sequence). V was shortened by 3 bases and J by 2 bases, with 7 bases between the two germline ends. The CDR3 sequence: CASSFQSNTEAFF. In nucleotides, the CDR3 is TGTGCCAGCAGTTTCCAGAGTAACACTGAAGCTTTCTTT.